Following are 12 T cell receptor beta chains from one sample sequenced in a study of blood T cell repertoires in COVID-19. The repertoire was sequenced with immunoSEQ multiplex PCR; TCRdb's copy has only in-frame clones and lacks some. The data contain about 67,000 clones, more than 75% of them singletons. Sequencing used peripheral blood. These receptors originate from a man between 50 and 59 years old with active COVID-19.

The chain uses TRBV2 and TRBJ2-5; D gene unclear. Trimming cost V 3 bases and J 13 bases, with 6 bases left between them. The CDR3 loop spans 9 amino acids. In germline, CDR1 is SNHLY, CDR2 FYNNEI. CDR3 region: CASSEYGYF. In DNA, the CDR3 is TGTGCCAGCAGTGAGTACGGGTACTTC.

The chain combines TRBV7-3 with TRBJ2-3; 12 nucleotides match TRBD1. The germline CDR1 and CDR2 sequences are SGHTA and FQGTGA. The J segment lost 4 bases and the V segment lost 7 bases, leaving 6 bases of the junction unmatched. This CDR3 has 15 amino acids. Here the CDR3 DNA reads TGTGCCAGCAACGAGGGACAGGGGGCTTCAGATACGCAGTATTTT. Amino acid sequence: CASNEGQGASDTQYF.

The J gene is TRBJ1-5, the V gene TRBV19; the D is unclear. Trimming removed 1 base at V and 0 bases at J, with 4 bases between. The CDR3 spans 14 residues. Germline loops: CDR1 LNHDA, CDR2 SQIVND (reference sequence). The DNA of the CDR3 is TGTGCCAGTAGTATAGCGTTTAGCAATCAGCCCCAGCATTTT. It is translated as CASSIAFSNQPQHF.

The J gene is TRBJ2-5, the V gene TRBV6-6; 9 bases are a match to TRBD2. CDR3 length: 16 amino acids. Trimming took 5 bases from V and 2 from J; bases not matched to a gene: 9. CDR1 MNHNY and CDR2 SVGAGI come from the germline V gene (reference sequence). The CDR3 loop reads CASSGSTSGLQETQYF. CDR3 in DNA: TGTGCCAGCAGTGGTTCTACTAGCGGGCTGCAAGAGACCCAGTACTTC.

This clone was seen a few times. This chain joins TRBV6-7 and TRBJ1-4; TRBD1 aligns across 7 bases. TRBV6-7 qualifies as an ORF whose function is uncertain. With V trimmed by 10 bases and J by 3 bases, 14 bases remained unmatched. This CDR3 has 16 residues. The DNA for the CDR3 is TGTGCCAACTCCAACCCCGAGACAGGGTCTAATGAAAAACTGTTTTTT. Translation gives CANSNPETGSNEKLFF.

The V and J genes are TRBV6-6 and TRBJ1-4; weak D call: TRBD1 (6 bases). The CDR3 is 19 amino acids. CDR1 is MNHNY, CDR2 SVGAGI, per germline (reference sequence). Trimming cost V 5 bases and J 4 bases, with 26 bases left between them. This chain's CDR3 is CASSRPTTGGGGYNEKLFF. DNA for the CDR3: TGTGCCAGCAGTCGCCCCACGACAGGTGGCGGGGGTTATAATGAAAAACTGTTTTTT.

The chain carries TRBV19 and TRBJ2-4; TRBD2 is a possible D gene (6 bases). V lost 9 bases to trimming and J lost 7 bases, with 13 bases between them. The CDR3 extends over 12 amino acids. The germline V gene encodes CDR1 LNHDA and CDR2 SQIVND (reference sequence). CDR3 residues: CASGSLLNIQYF. DNA of the CDR3: TGTGCCAGCGGGAGTCTGTTGAACATTCAGTACTTC.

The chain employs TRBV7-3 and TRBJ2-3; D gene uncertain. Germline assignment: CDR1 SGHTA and CDR2 FQGTGA. CDR3 size: 14 residues. Deletions cut 2 bases from V and 1 base from J, with 7 bases between. CDR3 sequence reads: CASSLWPGTDTQYF. Here the CDR3 DNA reads TGTGCCAGCAGCTTATGGCCCGGCACAGATACGCAGTATTTT.

The chain couples TRBV10-3 to TRBJ1-4; D gene uncertain. The CDR3 length is 14 residues. Germline CDR1 ENHRY, CDR2 SYGVKD. V shed 5 bases and J shed 4 bases, with 11 bases lying between them. CDR3 sequence reads: CAISHRDFNEKLFF. The CDR3 bases are TGTGCCATCAGTCACCGGGATTTTAATGAAAAACTGTTTTTT.

V is TRBV7-2 and J is TRBJ2-5, with 7 bases aligning to TRBD1. The CDR3 covers 12 residues. CDR1 and CDR2 (germline): SGHTA, FQGNSA. The junction had 2 bases not matched to a gene; V was cut back by 5 bases and J by 5 bases. CDR3 amino acids: CASSRGHETQYF. For the CDR3, the DNA is TGTGCCAGCAGCAGGGGGCACGAGACCCAGTACTTC.

The chain carries TRBV5-1 and TRBJ1-2; D is perhaps TRBD1 (5 bases). The CDR3 extends over 13 amino acids. V was trimmed by 4 bases and J by 4 bases, leaving 11 bases between them. Looked up from germline, CDR1 is SGHRS and CDR2 is YFSETQ. CDR3 residues: CASSGSGVYGYTF. The CDR3 DNA is TGCGCCAGCAGCGGGTCGGGGGTCTATGGCTACACCTTC. Using reference TRBV5-1 and TRBJ1-2 for the parts outside the CDR3, the full variable domain is KAGVTQTPRYLIKTRGQQVTLSCSPISGHRSVSWYQQTPGQGLQFLFEYFSETQRNKGNFPGRFSGRQFSNSRSEMNVSTLELGDSALYLCASSGSGVYGYTFGSGTRLTVV.

This clone appeared a few times. The rearrangement joins TRBV4-1 to TRBJ2-7; 8 bases match TRBD1. This CDR3 contains 15 residues. The V gene end was trimmed by 3 bases and the J gene end by 2 bases; junction bases not matched to a gene: 6. The germline CDR1 and CDR2 sequences are MGHRA and YSYEKL. CDR3 sequence (DNA): TGCGCCAGCAGCCAGTCCGGGACAGGCGCCTACGAGCAGTACTTC. This translates into CASSQSGTGAYEQYF.